This T cell receptor (beta chain) stems from a study of T cell repertoires in cytomegalovirus infection. Study-level background: Indications came from public TCR beta signatures; they pointed to CMV infection and to a matching HLA type.

Study-level points and caveats: Dominating the ex vivo response were HLA-C-restricted CMV-specific TCR beta clonotypes. Carriage of CMV together with the relevant HLA was identifiable through cumulative public TCR beta family frequency.

Germline CDR1 and CDR2: MNHNS and SASEGT. Trimming left V 5 bases short and J 0 bases short, with 11 bases between. There are 14 residues in the CDR3. One entry per CDR3 protein results from TCRdb running MiXCR on the reads. The sample holds approximately 500,000 distinct CDR3 sequences, about 10% seen once. This clonotype was observed at least ten times. What it binds is unknown. The chain recombines TRBV6-1 with TRBJ2-7; D may be TRBD1 (6 bases). Sequenced sample: PBMCs. This receptor was obtained from a human donor in good health (CMV status not recorded). Some clones in this sample may be carry-over from other donors' samples. The CDR3 nucleotides are TGTGCCAGCAGTATTCGGACAGTCTCCTACGAGCAGTACTTC. Protein product: CASSIRTVSYEQYF.